These 23 T cell receptor beta chains were sequenced from one sample in a study of shared clonotypes between healthy human individuals. Sequencing used immunoSEQ multiplex PCR; TCRdb keeps in-frame clones, though not all of them. Of about 2 million clones in the sample, about 95% were seen once. Terminally differentiated effector memory CD45RA+ cells were excluded by CCR7 positive selection of CD45RO-negative cells. Sequenced material: naive CD8+ T cells sorted from blood. The receptors stem from a man in his late teens or twenties in good health.

This clone came up a few times. The chain carries TRBV2 and TRBJ1-1; possible D gene TRBD1, 5 bases. The V gene's germline CDR1 is SNHLY and CDR2 FYNNEI. This CDR3 is built from 13 residues. Trimming pared 4 bases from V and 6 bases from J, leaving 12 bases between. The DNA for the CDR3 is TGTGCCAGCAGTGCGGCAGGGCGGCCTGAAGCTTTCTTT. This sequence encodes CASSAAGRPEAFF. Together with reference TRBV2 and TRBJ1-1, the CDR3 gives the full variable domain: EPEVTQTPSHQVTQMGQEVILRCVPISNHLYFYWYRQILGQKVEFLVSFYNNEISEKSEIFDDQFSVERPDGSNFTLKIRSTKLEDSAMYFCASSAAGRPEAFFGQGTRLTVV.

The rearrangement links TRBV14 to TRBJ2-5, with 9 bases aligning to TRBD2. J lost 4 bases, V lost 0 bases, and 6 bases had no gene match. CDR3 length: 16 amino acids. Germline V gene sequence: CDR1 SGHDN, CDR2 FVKESK. Written as DNA, the CDR3 is TGTGCCAGCAGCCAAGATTGGCGGGGGGGCGTAGAGACCCAGTACTTC. Residues: CASSQDWRGGVETQYF.

CDR3 residues: CASSEDSTYEQYF. As DNA, the CDR3 is TGTGCCAGCAGCGAGGACTCTACCTACGAGCAGTACTTC. This chain links TRBV6-1 with TRBJ2-7; a possible D gene is TRBD2 (5 bases). The CDR3 spans 13 residues. Germline assignment: CDR1 MNHNS and CDR2 SASEGT. The V end was cut by 6 bases, the J end by 2 bases, with 11 bases between.

V is TRBV30 and J is TRBJ2-7, with 8 bases lining up with TRBD2. Germline V gene sequence: CDR1 GTSNPN, CDR2 SVGIG (reference sequence). V was pared by 2 bases and J by 6 bases, with 9 bases of the junction left unmatched. The length of the CDR3 is 14 residues. The CDR3 DNA reads TGTGCCTGGAGTTTATCGGGAGGGATCCGCGAGCAGTACTTC. This sequence encodes CAWSLSGGIREQYF.

This chain links TRBV19 with TRBJ2-7; 9 positions match TRBD2. With 3 bases clipped from V and 3 bases from J, the junction kept 6 bases outside the gene matches. The CDR3 length is 15 residues. Looked up from germline, CDR1 is LNHDA and CDR2 is SQIVND (reference sequence). CDR3 bases: TGTGCCAGTAGTATTAGCCTAGCGGGATACTACGAGCAGTACTTC. Translating it yields CASSISLAGYYEQYF.

The V gene is TRBV4-1, the J gene TRBJ2-7, with a weak D call TRBD1 (5 bases). Trimming removed 1 base at V and 2 bases at J, with 9 bases between. This CDR3 has 14 residues. Germline V gene sequence: CDR1 MGHRA, CDR2 YSYEKL. Written as DNA, the CDR3 is TGCGCCAGCAGCCAAGTAGGGGTTACCTACGAGCAGTACTTC. Encoded protein: CASSQVGVTYEQYF.

The chain recombines TRBV29-1 with TRBJ2-7, with D perhaps matching TRBD2 (5 bases). Germline CDR1 and CDR2: SQVTM and ANQGSEA. The CDR3 is made up of 13 amino acids. V was clipped by 6 bases and J by 4 bases, with 16 bases between them. This CDR3 is CSVTGIGVYEQYF. DNA of the CDR3: TGCAGCGTGACCGGGATCGGCGTATACGAGCAGTACTTC.

The V and J genes are TRBV4-3 and TRBJ2-7, with 7 positions matching TRBD2. The V and J ends lost 1 base and 3 bases, in that order; junction bases with no gene match: 9. Germline CDR1 and CDR2: LGHNA and YSLEER. This CDR3 spans 16 amino acids. Here the CDR3 reads CASSQGSVREGYEQYF. CDR3 nucleotides: TGCGCCAGCAGCCAAGGATCGGTCAGGGAGGGCTACGAGCAGTACTTC.

The chain joins TRBV7-9 to TRBJ2-2; 11 bases are shared with TRBD2. Trimming cost V 5 bases and J 4 bases; bases outside gene matches: 9. Germline V gene sequence: CDR1 SEHNR, CDR2 FQNEAQ (reference sequence). The CDR3 sequence is 17 residues long. As DNA, the CDR3 is TGTGCCAGCAGCGCTCGACTAGCGGGAATTAGCACCGGGGAGCTGTTTTTT. Amino acids: CASSARLAGISTGELFF.

This chain connects TRBV4-3 to TRBJ2-3, with D uncertain. This CDR3 has 12 residues. The V and J ends lost 2 bases and 6 bases respectively, with 6 bases between them. Germline V gene sequence: CDR1 LGHNA, CDR2 YSLEER. Written as DNA, the CDR3 is TGCGCCAGCAGCCAAAGCCCGGATACGCAGTATTTT. Encoded protein: CASSQSPDTQYF.

The chain has TRBV5-4 and TRBJ2-7, with 9 bases that match TRBD1. Germline V gene sequence: CDR1 SGHNT, CDR2 YYREEE (reference sequence). V was clipped by 4 bases and J by 4 bases; unmatched bases: 9. The CDR3 is 15 residues long. The CDR3 coding sequence is TGTGCCAGCAGCGACCGACAGGGGGATAGATACGAGCAGTACTTC. Amino acid sequence: CASSDRQGDRYEQYF.

The chain uses TRBV4-1 and TRBJ2-7, with D perhaps TRBD2 (6 bases). V gave up 5 bases and J gave up 4 bases, with 15 bases separating them. This CDR3 region has 14 residues. Germline CDR1 and CDR2: MGHRA and YSYEKL. CDR3 amino acids: CASSAEGLVYEQYF. CDR3 in DNA: TGCGCCAGCAGCGCGGAGGGTTTGGTGTACGAGCAGTACTTC.

The chain employs TRBV11-2 and TRBJ2-1; D ambiguous. The CDR3 has 14 residues. Germline assignment: CDR1 SGHAT and CDR2 FQNNGV. V shed 6 bases and J shed 5 bases, with 14 bases lying between them. The CDR3 bases are TGTGCCAGCAGATCTACCCGTCCAAACAATGAGCAGTTCTTC. It yields the protein CASRSTRPNNEQFF.

V gene TRBV28 combines with J gene TRBJ2-7, with a weak D call TRBD1 (5 bases). CDR3 size: 15 residues. Germline CDR1 MDHEN, CDR2 SYDVKM. V was shortened by 3 bases and J by 0 bases, with 12 bases between the two germline ends. The CDR3, as DNA: TGTGCCAGCAGTTTCCCGACAGAGAGCTCCTACGAGCAGTACTTC. It specifies CASSFPTESSYEQYF.

The chain is built from TRBV21-1 and TRBJ2-3; the tabulated D call, TRBD2, remains unverified against the DNA. TRBV21-1 is a pseudogene locus. The CDR3 consists of 17 residues. CDR3 region: CASSKVERRVSTDTQYF. The CDR3 bases are TGTGCCAGCAGCAAAGTGGAAAGGCGGGTCAGCACAGATACGCAGTATTTT.

Concerning this clone itself: Other DNA sequences within the sample encode an identical CDR3. V and J are TRBV11-2 and TRBJ1-4; D is ambiguous. Germline V lookup: CDR1 SGHAT, CDR2 FQNNGV. The CDR3 has 15 amino acids. Trimming pared 1 base from V and 0 bases from J, leaving 6 bases between. CDR3 protein: CASSLGGATNEKLFF. Here the CDR3 DNA reads TGTGCCAGCAGCTTAGGAGGAGCAACTAATGAAAAACTGTTTTTT. Variable domain in full (rest from reference TRBV11-2 and TRBJ1-4): EAGVAQSPRYKIIEKRQSVAFWCNPISGHATLYWYQQILGQGPKLLIQFQNNGVVDDSQLPKDRFSAERLKGVDSTLKIQPAKLEDSAVYLCASSLGGATNEKLFFGSGTQLSVL.

Turning to this clone: A read error may account for a junction end that differs from germline. The chain links TRBV9 to TRBJ2-3, with D perhaps TRBD2 (7 bases). This CDR3 region has 15 residues. CDR1 SGDLS and CDR2 YYNGEE come from the germline V gene. The CDR3 DNA is TGTGCCAGCGGCGTAGACGGGGGGCCCACAGATACGCAGTATTTT. It translates to CASGVDGGPTDTQYF.

The CDR3, as DNA: TGTGCCAGTAGTTCCCGGCACAGCGGGACCTCTTACGAGCAGTACTTC. It translates to CASSSRHSGTSYEQYF. The rearrangement uses TRBV19 and TRBJ2-7; 7 positions match TRBD2. CDR3 length: 16 amino acids. Germline V gene sequence: CDR1 LNHDA, CDR2 SQIVND (reference sequence). V trimming: 5 bases; J trimming: 4 bases; junction bases outside the gene matches: 14.

The chain employs TRBV6-5 and TRBJ1-1; D is unclear. Germline CDR1 MNHEY, CDR2 SVGAGI. The CDR3 runs 11 residues. V lost 11 bases to trimming and J lost 1 base, with 8 bases between them. The CDR3 here is CACEGNTEAFF. CDR3 DNA: TGTGCCTGTGAGGGGAACACTGAAGCTTTCTTT.

V and J are TRBV7-6 and TRBJ2-1, with 12 bases matching TRBD2. CDR1 is SGHVS, CDR2 FNYEAQ, per germline. This CDR3 comprises 17 residues. The ends lost 7 bases at V and 4 bases at J; junction bases unmatched: 11. This CDR3 is CASTATSGSFGYNEQFF. The CDR3 nucleotides read TGTGCCAGCACCGCGACTAGCGGGAGTTTCGGATACAATGAGCAGTTCTTC.

Of note for this clone: Other nucleotide sequences from this sample produce the same CDR3. J is TRBJ2-7 and V is TRBV27; no firm D call. Germline V CDR1 and CDR2: MNHEY, SMNVEV (reference sequence). V gave up 0 bases and J gave up 0 bases, with 6 bases separating them. The CDR3 sequence is 14 residues long. The DNA of the CDR3 is TGTGCCAGCAGTTTATCCCCTTCCTCCTACGAGCAGTACTTC. Residues: CASSLSPSSYEQYF.

This clone was counted a single time. This rearrangement joins TRBV9 to TRBJ2-7, with D perhaps matching TRBD1 (6 bases). With 4 bases removed from V and 2 bases from J, the gap between germline ends came to 16 bases. The CDR3 is 15 residues long. CDR1 SGDLS and CDR2 YYNGEE come from the germline V gene. CDR3 nucleotides: TGTGCCAGCAGCCCGCAACAGGGATCAACCTACGAGCAGTACTTC. Residues: CASSPQQGSTYEQYF. The full variable domain, completed using reference TRBV9 and TRBJ2-7, is DSGVTQTPKHLITATGQRVTLRCSPRSGDLSVYWYQQSLDQGLQFLIQYYNGEERAKGNILERFSAQQFPDLHSELNLSSLELGDSALYFCASSPQQGSTYEQYFGPGTRLTVT.

The rearrangement joins TRBV7-6 to TRBJ2-6; D perhaps matches TRBD2 (5 bases). Germline CDR1 SGHVS, CDR2 FNYEAQ. V was shortened by 0 bases and J by 0 bases, with 12 bases between the two germline ends. The CDR3 spans 18 residues. Here the CDR3 reads CASSLALAGSSGANVLTF. Written as DNA, the CDR3 is TGTGCCAGCAGCTTAGCCCTTGCGGGTAGCTCTGGGGCCAACGTCCTGACTTTC. The variable domain in full, with the rest retrieved from reference TRBV7-6 and TRBJ2-6, is GAGVSQSPRYKVTKRGQDVALRCDPISGHVSLYWYRQALGQGPEFLTYFNYEAQQDKSGLPNDRFSAERPEGSISTLTIQRTEQRDSAMYRCASSLALAGSSGANVLTFGAGSRLTVL.